A selection of T cell receptor beta chains follows, all from one sample in a study of Ad26.COV2.S vaccination and SARS-CoV-2 variants. Produced via immunoSEQ multiplex PCR; TCRdb's table is partial and in-frame only. This sample has around 270,000 clones, with 87% found just once. Sequenced material: peripheral blood, taken in a trial of Ad26.COV2.S vaccine versus placebo. All receptors come from a person aged 18-60 years who received the Ad26.COV2.S COVID-19 vaccine or a placebo. The CDR3 runs from the conserved cysteine through the conserved F or W. Each record gives: D gene, V gene, clone size, J gene, CDR3 length, CDR3 DNA, CDR3 protein. D genes are given only for firm matches. Rows may omit the clone size; those that give it use once, few, many or a size class.

TRBD2	TRBV11-3	-	TRBJ2-2	20	TGTGCCAGCAGCCCCCAACCAACCCTTCTAGCGGGAGTATCAACCGGGGAGCTGTTTTTT	CASSPQPTLLAGVSTGELFF
-	TRBV3-1/TRBV3-2	-	TRBJ2-1	12	TGTGCCAGCAGCCAATTTGGTAATGAGCAGTTCTTC	CASSQFGNEQFF
-	TRBV3-1/TRBV3-2	-	TRBJ2-3	15	TGTGCCAGCAGCCAAGGGGGGAGAGGGACAGATACGCAGTATTTT	CASSQGGRGTDTQYF
-	TRBV7-2	-	TRBJ1-1	15	TGTGCCAGCAGCCGCAGGGACGGGAGAACGACTGAAGCTTTCTTT	CASSRRDGRTTEAFF
TRBD2	TRBV5-1	-	TRBJ2-3	19	TGCGCCAGCAGCCCGGGACTAGCGGGGGGGAAACCTAGCACAGATACGCAGTATTTT	CASSPGLAGGKPSTDTQYF
TRBD1	TRBV3-1/TRBV3-2	-	TRBJ2-3	16	TGTGCCAGCAGCCAAAAGACAGGGGGCATAGTAGATACGCAGTATTTT	CASSQKTGGIVDTQYF
TRBD1	TRBV9	once	TRBJ2-7	15	TGTGCCAGCAGCGTTACAGGGGAGATTTCCTACGAGCAGTACTTC	CASSVTGEISYEQYF
-	TRBV6-5	-	TRBJ2-1	16	TGTGCCAGCAGTTACGTTCCAGTTACCTATTACAATGAGCAGTTCTTC	CASSYVPVTYYNEQFF
-	TRBV30	-	TRBJ1-3	13	TGTGCCTGGACCAGAGGGCCTGGAAACACCATATATTTT	CAWTRGPGNTIYF
-	TRBV2	-	TRBJ2-7	12	TGTGCCAGCCGGGACACGTCCTACGAGCAGTACTTC	CASRDTSYEQYF
-	TRBV19	-	TRBJ1-5	13	TGTGCCAGTGGGGGACGGATCAATCAGCCCCAGCATTTT	CASGGRINQPQHF
-	TRBV9	-	TRBJ2-5	15	TGTGCCAGCAGCGTAGAAACAGGGCCTCAAGAGACCCAGTACTTC	CASSVETGPQETQYF
-	TRBV5-5	-	TRBJ1-3	14	TGTGCCAGCAGCTTGGGACCCTCTGGAAACACCATATATTTT	CASSLGPSGNTIYF
-	TRBV5-8	-	TRBJ2-2	15	TGTGCCAGCAGCTTCGGGGATCCGAACACCGGGGAGCTGTTTTTT	CASSFGDPNTGELFF
TRBD2	TRBV24-1	-	TRBJ2-1	16	TGTGCCACCAGTGATCCCCTAGCGGGAGGCTCGAATGAGCAGTTCTTC	CATSDPLAGGSNEQFF
TRBD1	TRBV27	-	TRBJ2-7	15	TGTGCCAGCAGTGCGCAGGGGGCGAGGTCCCACGAGCAGTACTTC	CASSAQGARSHEQYF
TRBD2	TRBV7-2	-	TRBJ2-1	12	TGTGCCAGCAGCTCAACGCGGGGGGGCCAGTTCTTC	CASSSTRGGQFF
TRBD2	TRBV18	-	TRBJ2-1	16	TGTGCCAGCTCACCTAGGAGCGGGGGACGTGGAAATGAGCAGTTCTTC	CASSPRSGGRGNEQFF
TRBD2	TRBV5-4	-	TRBJ2-3	16	TGTGCCAGCAGTCTACCATCCAGCGGGGGGGCGAATACGCAGTATTTT	CASSLPSSGGANTQYF
-	TRBV21-1	-	TRBJ1-4	17	TGTGCCAGCAGCACGCGTACAGGTTGGCGGGGAGGCGAAAAACTGTTTTTT	CASSTRTGWRGGEKLFF
-	TRBV19	-	TRBJ1-5	12	TGTGCCAGTAGTCCAGGGTTTCAGCCCCAGCATTTT	CASSPGFQPQHF
-	TRBV2	once	TRBJ2-1	13	TGTGCCAGCCGGGCGGGGTTCTACAATGAGCAGTTCTTC	CASRAGFYNEQFF
-	TRBV6-5	-	TRBJ1-3	13	TGTGCCAGCAGCAATGACAATCCGTACACCATATATTTT	CASSNDNPYTIYF
TRBD1	TRBV19	-	TRBJ1-4	15	TGTGCCAGCTCAGACAGGGGGCGAACTAATGAAAAACTGTTTTTT	CASSDRGRTNEKLFF
-	TRBV6-2/TRBV6-3	-	TRBJ1-1	14	TGTGCCAGCAGTCCGACAGGCATGAACACTGAAGCTTTCTTT	CASSPTGMNTEAFF
TRBD1	TRBV30	once	TRBJ1-2	14	TGTGCCTGGAGCGCCGGGACAGGGTTCTATGGCTACACCTTC	CAWSAGTGFYGYTF
TRBD1	TRBV6-5	-	TRBJ1-2	14	TGTGCCAGCAGTCAACAGGGGGACTATGAGGGCTACACCTTC	CASSQQGDYEGYTF
-	TRBV5-1	-	TRBJ1-2	14	TGCGCCAGCAGCTTGACACAGGGTATCTCGGGCTACACCTTC	CASSLTQGISGYTF
-	TRBV4-3	-	TRBJ2-7	15	TGCGCCAGCAGCCAAGATCGGAAGGTCTCCTACGAGCAGTACTTC	CASSQDRKVSYEQYF
TRBD1	TRBV7-2	-	TRBJ2-5	14	TGTGCCAGCAGCTTAGCAGGGGGCGCGCAGACCCAGTACTTC	CASSLAGGAQTQYF
-	TRBV5-5	once	TRBJ1-6	15	TGTGCCAGCAGCCCGGGGCCAGGGTTTGTTTCACCCCTCCACTTT	CASSPGPGFVSPLHF
-	TRBV30	-	TRBJ1-2	13	TGTGCCTGGAGCGGGGGCCGCCTCTATGGCTACACCTTC	CAWSGGRLYGYTF
-	TRBV11-2	-	TRBJ2-7	15	TGTGCCAGCAGCTTAGCGGCAGGGTCAGGTCACGAGCAGTACTTC	CASSLAAGSGHEQYF
-	TRBV3-1/TRBV3-2	-	TRBJ1-4	12	TGTGCCAGTGGGAGTGACTTTGAAAAACTGTTTTTT	CASGSDFEKLFF
TRBD1	TRBV5-1	-	TRBJ2-2	20	TGCGCCAGCAGCTTGAGTCCTAGGTTGAGGCAGGGGGCTTACACCGGGGAGCTGTTTTTT	CASSLSPRLRQGAYTGELFF
-	TRBV11-2	-	TRBJ1-2	16	TGTGCCAGCAGCTCATATAAGACTGGGAAGGAGTATGGCTACACCTTC	CASSSYKTGKEYGYTF
-	TRBV7-2	few	TRBJ1-5	14	TGTGCCAGCAGCTTAGTGAGGGCCGATCAGCCCCAGCATTTT	CASSLVRADQPQHF
TRBD2	TRBV6-2/TRBV6-3	-	TRBJ2-6	17	TGTGCCAGCAGCTTGGGACTAGAAAGTTTTGGGGCCAACGTCCTGACTTTC	CASSLGLESFGANVLTF
-	TRBV4-1	-	TRBJ2-4	16	TGCGCCAGCAGCCAATATTATGCGATAGCCAAAAACATTCAGTACTTC	CASSQYYAIAKNIQYF